These 25 T cell receptor beta chains share one sample of origin, sequenced in a study of blood T cells in healthy people across ages. The second PCR ran about 6 to 11 cycles with a sample-barcoded 5' primer and J-beta primers. TCRdb re-called the 5' RACE reads through MiXCR, storing one row per CDR3 protein. Among roughly 680,000 distinct CDR3 sequences listed, 45% to 60% were seen once. The sequencing sample was made of blood. These receptors all stem from a woman aged 80 or over in good health.

For this clonotype: It may be a read error: a sequence one base away is much more abundant. The DNA for the CDR3 is TGTGCCACCGGCCAGGGCCCTTACAATGAGCAGTACTTC. Translation gives CATGQGPYNEQYF. V and J are TRBV15 and TRBJ2-5, with TRBD1 as a possible D gene (5 bases). The CDR3 length is 13 residues. The germline V and J ends were trimmed by 8 bases and 11 bases, with 21 bases remaining between them. Germline V gives CDR1 LNHNV, CDR2 YYDKDF (reference sequence).

As regards this clonotype: It may be a read error: a sequence one base away is much more abundant. This sequence joins TRBV27 and TRBJ2-7, with D hard to call. CDR3 size: 12 residues. Germline CDR1 reads MNHEY; CDR2 reads SMNVEV (reference sequence). The CDR3 loop reads CASSSGRYGQYF. The CDR3 DNA reads TGTGCCAGCAGTAGTGGACGCTACGGGCAGTACTTC.

Only a few counts were recorded for this clonotype. The chain joins TRBV7-2 to TRBJ1-2; D unclear. V was trimmed by 1 base and J by 8 bases, leaving 14 bases between them. The germline V gene has CDR1 SGHTA and CDR2 FQGNSA. CDR3 length: 14 residues. The CDR3 region has the DNA TGTGCCAGCAGCTTAGACGGGGTATTGGGGGGCTACACCTTC. This sequence encodes CASSLDGVLGGYTF.

The J gene is TRBJ1-3, the V gene TRBV10-3; D call uncertain. Germline values: CDR1 ENHRY, CDR2 SYGVKD. The CDR3 length is 15 residues. Trimming left V 3 bases short and J 0 bases short, with 9 bases between. The CDR3: CAISDPTVSGNTIYF. Here the CDR3 DNA reads TGTGCCATCAGTGACCCGACGGTCTCTGGAAACACCATATATTTT.

This rearrangement joins TRBV20-1 to TRBJ2-1; D might be TRBD2 (6 bases). V lost 0 bases and J lost 3, with 15 bases in between. CDR3 size: 16 residues. The germline CDR1 and CDR2 sequences are DFQATT and SNEGSKA (reference sequence). DNA of the CDR3: TGCAGTGCTAGAGAGAGCACCGGGACTTTCTACAATGAGCAGTTCTTC. This translates into CSARESTGTFYNEQFF.

The V and J genes are TRBV20-1 and TRBJ2-3; D unresolved. The germline gives CDR1 DFQATT, CDR2 SNEGSKA (reference sequence). The ends were cut back, 7 bases at V and 6 bases at J, with 14 bases in the middle. This CDR3 is built from 12 residues. Here the CDR3 DNA reads TGCAGTGGAGAGCAGAGAGGCGATACGCAGTATTTT. Translation: CSGEQRGDTQYF.

About this clonotype: Just one base apart from a much larger clone, this may be a read error. V usage is TRBV5-1 and J usage is TRBJ2-1; 8 nucleotides line up with TRBD2. Germline CDR1 reads SGHRS; CDR2 reads YFSETQ. The CDR3 runs to 15 residues. CDR3 loop: CASGLATSGYNEQFF. CDR3 DNA sequence: TGCGCCAGCGGCTTGGCAACTAGCGGATACAATGAGCAGTTCTTC.

This clonotype was found many times. The chain has TRBV28 and TRBJ2-1; 10 nucleotides match TRBD1. The CDR3 contains 15 residues. Germline trimming cut 5 bases from V and 5 bases from J; bases unmatched to any gene: 6. Germline CDR1 reads MDHEN; CDR2 reads SYDVKM. CDR3 sequence: CASSLGGTGDNEQFF. The DNA for the CDR3 is TGTGCCAGCAGTCTCGGTGGGACAGGGGACAATGAGCAGTTCTTC.

The chain couples TRBV4-3 to TRBJ2-2; D unresolved. The germline CDR1 and CDR2 sequences are LGHNA and YSLEER. The CDR3 sequence is 12 residues long. Trimming removed 4 bases from V and 7 bases from J, with 7 bases in between. CDR3 in DNA: TGCGCCAGCAGCCGATACCGCGGGGAGCTGTTTTTT. Its protein is CASSRYRGELFF.

About this clonotype: Germline is not matched at one junction end, which may reflect a read error. The chain carries TRBV12-3 or TRBV12-4 and TRBJ2-4, with 8 bases fitting TRBD1. The J call is in doubt because the DNA end fits TRBJ2-7 better. This CDR3 region has 13 residues. The CDR3: CARSLGQGYEQYF. In nucleotides, the CDR3 is TGTGCCCGCAGTCTAGGACAGGGCTACGAGCAGTACTTC.

The rearrangement uses TRBV10-3 and TRBJ1-5; TRBD1 might be the D (5 bases). CDR1 and CDR2 (germline): ENHRY, SYGVKD. The CDR3 extends over 14 amino acids. V lost 8 bases, J lost 2 bases, and 13 bases lay in between. The CDR3 protein is CAIGGVVGNQPQHF. The CDR3, as DNA: TGTGCCATCGGAGGGGTGGTGGGCAATCAGCCCCAGCATTTT.

The V and J genes are TRBV6-2 or TRBV6-3 and TRBJ1-5; D is unclear. V lost 2 bases and J lost 9, with 5 bases in between. CDR3 length: 11 residues. Germline-derived CDR1 and CDR2 are MNHEY and SVGEGT. As DNA, the CDR3 is TGTGCCAGCAGTTACGCTCGGCCCCAGCATTTT. It yields the protein CASSYARPQHF.

This clonotype was seen at least ten times. The genes are TRBV20-1 and TRBJ2-3; 13 nucleotides match TRBD2. Germline CDR1 is DFQATT and CDR2 is SNEGSKA (reference sequence). The CDR3 runs to 15 residues. With V trimmed by 6 bases and J by 4 bases, 7 bases remained unmatched. CDR3 bases: TGCAGTGCAAAACTAGCGGGAGGGCCCCCAGATACGCAGTATTTT. As protein: CSAKLAGGPPDTQYF.

The chain has TRBV5-1 and TRBJ2-5; D is undetermined. V was cut by 4 bases and J by 8 bases, with 15 bases left in between. CDR3 length equals 13 residues. The germline V gene encodes CDR1 SGHRS and CDR2 YFSETQ. The CDR3 loop is CASSVTAESTQYF. For the CDR3, the DNA is TGCGCCAGCAGCGTGACGGCAGAATCCACCCAGTACTTC.

The CDR3 sequence: CASTKGGPLSYTF. As DNA, the CDR3 is TGTGCCAGCACCAAGGGGGGTCCCTTAAGCTACACCTTC. The chain uses TRBV12-3 or TRBV12-4 and TRBJ1-2; the D gene is possibly TRBD1 (6 bases). V lost 7 bases to trimming and J lost 9 bases, with 18 bases between them. The CDR3 has 13 residues.

This chain links TRBV19 with TRBJ2-5, with D possibly matching TRBD2 (6 bases). V was trimmed by 6 bases and J by 11 bases, leaving 25 bases between them. Per germline, CDR1 LNHDA and CDR2 SQIVND (reference sequence). CDR3 length: 15 amino acids. CDR3 nucleotides: TGTGCCAGTAGATTAGCTTGGGGGGATCCGGGAGAGCAGTACTTC. Translated, it gives CASRLAWGDPGEQYF.

There are many counts of this clonotype. The J gene is TRBJ2-1, the V gene TRBV20-1; 8 nucleotides align to TRBD2. This CDR3 is built from 13 residues. V was clipped by 6 bases and J by 7 bases; unmatched bases: 8. Germline assignment: CDR1 DFQATT and CDR2 SNEGSKA (reference sequence). CDR3 protein: CSAPRGGRNEQFF. DNA of the CDR3: TGCAGTGCACCACGGGGGGGCAGGAATGAGCAGTTCTTC.

This clonotype showed up many times. This sequence joins TRBV29-1 and TRBJ1-4; the D is unclear. V was pared by 4 bases and J by 2 bases, with 8 bases between. The CDR3 runs 13 residues. Per germline, CDR1 SQVTM and CDR2 ANQGSEA. In DNA form, the CDR3 reads TGCAGCGTTGGCGGAACCACTAATGAAAAACTGTTTTTT. Translation: CSVGGTTNEKLFF.

The chain couples TRBV7-2 to TRBJ1-2, with a weak D call TRBD1 (5 bases). The CDR3 contains 13 residues. CDR1 and CDR2 from the germline V gene are SGHTA and FQGNSA. Trimming removed 5 bases from V and 4 bases from J, with 11 bases in between. Written as DNA, the CDR3 is TGTGCCAGCAGCATGACAGTAAGCTATGGCTACACCTTC. It encodes CASSMTVSYGYTF.

This clonotype was recorded a few times. The V gene is TRBV3-1, the J gene TRBJ2-4, with D uncertain. This CDR3 region has 15 residues. Looked up from germline, CDR1 is LGHDT and CDR2 is YNNKEL (reference sequence). V was pared by 4 bases and J by 3 bases, with 13 bases between. The CDR3 spells CASSLKSWGKNIQYF. Written as DNA, the CDR3 is TGTGCCAGCAGCCTTAAGAGTTGGGGCAAAAACATTCAGTACTTC.

The genes are TRBV2 and TRBJ1-6; D call uncertain. From germline, CDR1 is SNHLY and CDR2 FYNNEI. The CDR3 is 14 residues long. The V end lost 5 bases, the J end lost 10 bases, and 15 bases lay between the germline ends. CDR3 coding DNA: TGTGCCAGCAGTATACAAGGCCTGGGCTCACCCCTCCACTTT. Protein product: CASSIQGLGSPLHF.

As to this clonotype: A much larger clone sits a single nucleotide away, making a read error possible. The V call is TRBV2, the J call TRBJ2-1; 8 positions match TRBD1. V gave up 5 bases and J gave up 8 bases; unmatched junction bases: 14. The length of the CDR3 is 16 residues. From germline, CDR1 is SNHLY and CDR2 FYNNEI. The chain's CDR3 is CASSLNRGVYWDEQFF. DNA of the CDR3: TGTGCCAGCAGTCTAAACAGGGGGGTCTATTGGGATGAGCAGTTCTTC.

The gene calls are TRBV28 and TRBJ1-2, with D tentatively TRBD1 (5 bases). Trimming shortened V by 5 bases and J by 10 bases, and 20 bases separated the two germline ends. CDR3 length equals 14 residues. Germline loops: CDR1 MDHEN, CDR2 SYDVKM. CDR3 protein: CASSLITGGIDYTF. CDR3 DNA sequence: TGTGCCAGCAGTCTAATCACCGGGGGTATCGACTACACCTTC.

The chain employs TRBV10-3 and TRBJ2-4; 9 nucleotides line up with TRBD2. The DNA end is more similar to TRBJ2-7, so the J call may be wrong. CDR3 length: 13 residues. Germline V gene sequence: CDR1 ENHRY, CDR2 SYGVKD. CDR3 in amino acids: CAIRLAGTYEQYF. DNA of the CDR3: TGTGCCATCCGCCTAGCGGGAACCTACGAGCAGTACTTC.

This clonotype came up many times. V gene TRBV20-1 combines with J gene TRBJ2-1; no definite D call. The V gene's germline CDR1 is DFQATT and CDR2 SNEGSKA (reference sequence). Trimming removed 0 bases from V and 9 bases from J, with 15 bases in between. There are 14 residues in the CDR3. CDR3 amino acids: CSAREAVKPSEQFF. Written as DNA, the CDR3 is TGCAGTGCTAGAGAAGCCGTTAAGCCATCTGAGCAGTTCTTC.